The 8 T cell receptor beta chains below come from one sample, sequenced in a study of blood T cell repertoires in COVID-19. Here immunoSEQ multiplex PCR was the method, and the copy in TCRdb shows in-frame clones only, minus some. The sample shows 200,000 to 250,000 clones, 80% to 95% of them seen only once. Sequencing was carried out using peripheral blood. The receptor source for this set is a man aged 30-40 years with COVID-19, enrolled during active disease.

The J gene is TRBJ2-7, the V gene TRBV19, with TRBD1 matching over 9 bases. Germline trimming cut 6 bases from V and 7 bases from J; bases unmatched to any gene: 13. The CDR3 length is 15 residues. Germline lookup yields CDR1 LNHDA and CDR2 SQIVND (reference sequence). The CDR3 loop is CASSPDRGGRLEQYF. The CDR3 nucleotides are TGTGCCAGTAGCCCCGACAGGGGGGGACGTCTGGAGCAGTACTTC.

This chain uses TRBV5-1 with TRBJ2-7, with 8 nucleotides matching TRBD1. The CDR3 loop spans 14 amino acids. After removal of 4 bases from V and 4 bases from J, the junction contained 7 bases not matched to a gene. Germline assignment: CDR1 SGHRS and CDR2 YFSETQ. The CDR3 nucleotides read TGCGCCAGCAGCGGGGGGACAGGCCGGTACGAGCAGTACTTC. This translates into CASSGGTGRYEQYF.

CDR3: CASSESTGAIYGYTF. CDR3 DNA: TGTGCCAGCAGTGAATCGACAGGGGCCATCTATGGCTACACCTTC. The chain employs TRBV6-1 and TRBJ1-2; 8 bases align to TRBD1. CDR1 is MNHNS, CDR2 SASEGT, per germline. J was trimmed by 4 bases and V by 2 bases; bases with no gene match: 6. The CDR3 has 15 amino acids.

Points on this clone: This CDR3 is also generated by other DNA sequences in the sample. The J gene is TRBJ2-1, the V gene TRBV6-5, with 8 positions matching TRBD1. Germline V CDR1 and CDR2: MNHEY, SVGAGI. The CDR3 loop spans 15 amino acids. Unmatched junction bases numbered 4, after V lost 5 bases and J lost 1 base. CDR3 coding DNA: TGTGCCAGCAGTCCCGACAGGGGATCCTACAATGAGCAGTTCTTC. Residues: CASSPDRGSYNEQFF.

The chain employs TRBV10-2 and TRBJ2-7; maybe TRBD1 (5 bases). This CDR3 is 12 amino acids long. Trimming shortened V by 6 bases and J by 3 bases, and 9 bases separated the two germline ends. Germline assignment: CDR1 WSHSY and CDR2 SAAADI. The CDR3 DNA reads TGCGCCAGCAGCGGACAAGTCTACGAGCAGTACTTC. This sequence encodes CASSGQVYEQYF.

The chain employs TRBV5-4 and TRBJ1-3, with 8 bases fitting TRBD1. Trimming removed 3 bases from V and 0 bases from J; junction bases left unmatched: 5. Per germline, CDR1 SGHNT and CDR2 YYREEE (reference sequence). The CDR3 loop spans 16 amino acids. The CDR3 spells CASSYGQGHSGNTIYF. The CDR3 nucleotides are TGTGCCAGCAGCTACGGACAGGGCCACTCTGGAAACACCATATATTTT.

The chain uses TRBV21-1 and TRBJ1-6; the table's D call, TRBD1, has no DNA check behind it. TRBV21-1 is annotated as a pseudogene. CDR3 length: 14 amino acids. The CDR3 DNA follows: TGTGCCAGCAGCAAAGGGGGGCAGAACTCACCCCTCCACTTT. Translated: CASSKGGQNSPLHF.

CDR3 in amino acids: CASSQYQGANYGYTF. The CDR3 DNA reads TGTGCCAGCTCGCAGTATCAGGGGGCTAACTATGGCTACACCTTC. The chain employs TRBV18 and TRBJ1-2; 7 nucleotides line up with TRBD1. Germline V gene sequence: CDR1 KGHSH, CDR2 LQKENI. V trimming: 6 bases; J trimming: 0 bases; junction bases outside the gene matches: 7. This CDR3 is built from 15 residues.